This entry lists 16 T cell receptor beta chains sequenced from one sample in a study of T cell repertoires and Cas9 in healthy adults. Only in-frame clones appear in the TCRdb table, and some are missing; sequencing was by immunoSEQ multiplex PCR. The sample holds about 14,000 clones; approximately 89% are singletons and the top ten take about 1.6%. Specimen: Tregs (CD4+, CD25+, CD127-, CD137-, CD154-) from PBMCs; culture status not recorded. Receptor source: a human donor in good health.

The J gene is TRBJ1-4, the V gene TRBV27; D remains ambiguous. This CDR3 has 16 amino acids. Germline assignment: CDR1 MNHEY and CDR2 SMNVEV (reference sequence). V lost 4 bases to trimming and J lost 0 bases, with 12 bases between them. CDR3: CASSSSPTATNEKLFF. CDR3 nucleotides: TGTGCCAGCAGTTCAAGCCCTACTGCAACTAATGAAAAACTGTTTTTT. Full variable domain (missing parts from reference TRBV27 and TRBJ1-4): EAQVTQNPRYLITVTGKKLTVTCSQNMNHEYMSWYRQDPGLGLRQIYYSMNVEVTDKGDVPEGYKVSRKEKRNFPLILESPSPNQTSLYFCASSSSPTATNEKLFFGSGTQLSVL.

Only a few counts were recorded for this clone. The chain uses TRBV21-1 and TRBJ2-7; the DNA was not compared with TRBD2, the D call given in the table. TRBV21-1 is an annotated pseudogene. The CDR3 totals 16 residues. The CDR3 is CASSKRSGFGSYEQYV. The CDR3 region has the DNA TGTGCCAGCAGCAAACGCTCGGGGTTTGGGTCCTACGAGCAGTACGTC.

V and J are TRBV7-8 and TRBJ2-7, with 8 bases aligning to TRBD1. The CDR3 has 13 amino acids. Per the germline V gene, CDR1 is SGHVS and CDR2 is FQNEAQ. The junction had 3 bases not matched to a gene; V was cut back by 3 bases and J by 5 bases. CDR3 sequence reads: CASSFGQGNEQYV. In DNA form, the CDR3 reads TGTGCCAGCAGCTTTGGACAGGGCAACGAGCAGTACGTC.

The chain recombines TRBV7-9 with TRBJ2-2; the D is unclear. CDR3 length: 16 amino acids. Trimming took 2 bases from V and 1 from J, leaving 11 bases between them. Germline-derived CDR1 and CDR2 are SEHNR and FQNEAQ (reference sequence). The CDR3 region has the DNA TGTGCCAGCAGCTTAACCTTTGTTCTGAACACCGGGGAGCTGTTTTTT. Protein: CASSLTFVLNTGELFF.

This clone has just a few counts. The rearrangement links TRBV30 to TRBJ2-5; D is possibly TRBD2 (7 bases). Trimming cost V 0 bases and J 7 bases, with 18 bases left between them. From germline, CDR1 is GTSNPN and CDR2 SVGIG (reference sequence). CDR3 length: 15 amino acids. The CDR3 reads CAWSVQTTRGGTQYF. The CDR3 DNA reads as TGTGCCTGGAGTGTACAGACCACGAGGGGGGGGACCCAGTACTTC.

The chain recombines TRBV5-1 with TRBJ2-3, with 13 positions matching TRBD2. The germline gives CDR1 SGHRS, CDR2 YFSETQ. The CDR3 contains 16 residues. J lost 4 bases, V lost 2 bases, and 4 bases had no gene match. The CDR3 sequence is CASSFTSGRVADTQYF. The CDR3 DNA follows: TGCGCCAGCAGCTTTACTAGCGGGAGGGTGGCAGATACGCAGTATTTT.

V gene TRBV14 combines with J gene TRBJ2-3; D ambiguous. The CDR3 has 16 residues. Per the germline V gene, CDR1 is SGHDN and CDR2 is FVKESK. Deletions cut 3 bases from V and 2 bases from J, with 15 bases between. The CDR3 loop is CASSQLRAADTDTQYF. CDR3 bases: TGTGCCAGCAGCCAGCTCCGCGCTGCCGACACAGATACGCAGTATTTT. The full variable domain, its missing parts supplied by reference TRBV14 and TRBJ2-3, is EAGVTQFPSHSVIEKGQTVTLRCDPISGHDNLYWYRRVMGKEIKFLLHFVKESKQDESGMPNNRFLAERTGGTYSTLKVQPAELEDSGVYFCASSQLRAADTDTQYFGPGTRLTVL.

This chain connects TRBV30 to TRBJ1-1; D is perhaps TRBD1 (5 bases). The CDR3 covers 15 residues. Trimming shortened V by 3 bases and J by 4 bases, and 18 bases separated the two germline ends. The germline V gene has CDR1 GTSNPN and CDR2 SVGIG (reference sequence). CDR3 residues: CAWRPRGRLSTEAFF. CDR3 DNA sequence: TGTGCCTGGAGGCCTCGGGGGAGGCTGAGCACTGAAGCTTTCTTT.

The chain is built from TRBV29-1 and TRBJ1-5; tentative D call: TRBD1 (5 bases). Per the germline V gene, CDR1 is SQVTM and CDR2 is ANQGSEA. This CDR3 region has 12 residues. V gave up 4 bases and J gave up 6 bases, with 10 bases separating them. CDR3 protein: CSVGSGGQPQHF. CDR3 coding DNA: TGCAGCGTTGGTTCCGGGGGTCAGCCCCAGCATTTT. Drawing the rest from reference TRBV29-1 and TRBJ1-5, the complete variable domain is SAVISQKPSRDICQRGTSLTIQCQVDSQVTMMFWYRQQPGQSLTLIATANQGSEATYESGFVIDKFPISRPNLTFSTLTVSNMSPEDSSIYLCSVGSGGQPQHFGDGTRLSIL.

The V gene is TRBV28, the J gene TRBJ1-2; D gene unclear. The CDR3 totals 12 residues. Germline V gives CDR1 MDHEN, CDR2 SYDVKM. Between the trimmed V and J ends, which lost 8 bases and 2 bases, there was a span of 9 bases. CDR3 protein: CASWQYNYGYTF. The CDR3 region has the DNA TGTGCCAGCTGGCAGTACAACTATGGCTACACCTTC.

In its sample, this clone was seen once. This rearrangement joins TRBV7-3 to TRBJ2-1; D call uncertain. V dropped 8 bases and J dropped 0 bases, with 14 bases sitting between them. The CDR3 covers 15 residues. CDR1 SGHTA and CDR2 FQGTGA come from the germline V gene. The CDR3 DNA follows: TGTGCCAGCGCCCCATCAAGGGTCTCCTACAATGAGCAGTTCTTC. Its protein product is CASAPSRVSYNEQFF. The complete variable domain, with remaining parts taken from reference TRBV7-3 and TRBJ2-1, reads GAGVSQTPSNKVTEKGKYVELRCDPISGHTALYWYRQSLGQGPEFLIYFQGTGAADDSGLPNDRFFAVRPEGSVSTLKIQRTERGDSAVYLCASAPSRVSYNEQFFGPGTRLTVL.

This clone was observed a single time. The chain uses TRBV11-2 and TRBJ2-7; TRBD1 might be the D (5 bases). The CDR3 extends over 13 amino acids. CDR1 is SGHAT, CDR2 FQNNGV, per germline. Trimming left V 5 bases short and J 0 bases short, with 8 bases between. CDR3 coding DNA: TGTGCCAGCAGCCCAGGGTTCTCCTACGAGCAGTACGTC. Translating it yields CASSPGFSYEQYV.

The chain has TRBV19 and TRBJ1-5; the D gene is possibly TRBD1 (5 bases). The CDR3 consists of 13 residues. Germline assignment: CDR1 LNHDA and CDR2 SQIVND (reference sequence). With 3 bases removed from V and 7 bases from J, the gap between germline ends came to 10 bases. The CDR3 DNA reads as TGTGCCAGTAGTATGGGGGGTTTCCAGCCCCAGCATTTT. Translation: CASSMGGFQPQHF.

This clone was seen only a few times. The chain's CDR3 is CASSPSYRVLGTEAFF. The CDR3 bases are TGTGCCAGCTCACCATCTTATAGGGTGCTCGGCACTGAAGCTTTCTTT. This sequence joins TRBV18 and TRBJ1-1; D unclear. The CDR3 runs 16 residues. The ends were cut back, 2 bases at V and 4 bases at J, with 17 bases in the middle. Germline CDR1 reads KGHSH; CDR2 reads LQKENI. Supplemented by reference TRBV18 and TRBJ1-1, the full variable domain reads NAGVMQNPRHLVRRRGQEARLRCSPMKGHSHVYWYRQLPEEGLKFMVYLQKENIIDESGMPKERFSAEFPKEGPSILRIQQVVRGDSAAYFCASSPSYRVLGTEAFFGQGTRLTVV.

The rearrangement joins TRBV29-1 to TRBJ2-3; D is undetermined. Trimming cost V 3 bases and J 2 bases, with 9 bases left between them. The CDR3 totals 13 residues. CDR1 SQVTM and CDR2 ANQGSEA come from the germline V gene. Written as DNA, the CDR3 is TGCAGCGTTGATAACAGCCCCACAGATACGCAGTATTTT. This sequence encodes CSVDNSPTDTQYF.

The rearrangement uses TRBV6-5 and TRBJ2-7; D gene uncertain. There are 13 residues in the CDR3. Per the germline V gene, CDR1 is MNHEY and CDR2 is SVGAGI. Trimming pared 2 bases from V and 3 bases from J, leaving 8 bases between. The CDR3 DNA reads TGTGCCAGCAGTTACAGGGCCAACTACGAGCAGTACTTC. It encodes CASSYRANYEQYF.